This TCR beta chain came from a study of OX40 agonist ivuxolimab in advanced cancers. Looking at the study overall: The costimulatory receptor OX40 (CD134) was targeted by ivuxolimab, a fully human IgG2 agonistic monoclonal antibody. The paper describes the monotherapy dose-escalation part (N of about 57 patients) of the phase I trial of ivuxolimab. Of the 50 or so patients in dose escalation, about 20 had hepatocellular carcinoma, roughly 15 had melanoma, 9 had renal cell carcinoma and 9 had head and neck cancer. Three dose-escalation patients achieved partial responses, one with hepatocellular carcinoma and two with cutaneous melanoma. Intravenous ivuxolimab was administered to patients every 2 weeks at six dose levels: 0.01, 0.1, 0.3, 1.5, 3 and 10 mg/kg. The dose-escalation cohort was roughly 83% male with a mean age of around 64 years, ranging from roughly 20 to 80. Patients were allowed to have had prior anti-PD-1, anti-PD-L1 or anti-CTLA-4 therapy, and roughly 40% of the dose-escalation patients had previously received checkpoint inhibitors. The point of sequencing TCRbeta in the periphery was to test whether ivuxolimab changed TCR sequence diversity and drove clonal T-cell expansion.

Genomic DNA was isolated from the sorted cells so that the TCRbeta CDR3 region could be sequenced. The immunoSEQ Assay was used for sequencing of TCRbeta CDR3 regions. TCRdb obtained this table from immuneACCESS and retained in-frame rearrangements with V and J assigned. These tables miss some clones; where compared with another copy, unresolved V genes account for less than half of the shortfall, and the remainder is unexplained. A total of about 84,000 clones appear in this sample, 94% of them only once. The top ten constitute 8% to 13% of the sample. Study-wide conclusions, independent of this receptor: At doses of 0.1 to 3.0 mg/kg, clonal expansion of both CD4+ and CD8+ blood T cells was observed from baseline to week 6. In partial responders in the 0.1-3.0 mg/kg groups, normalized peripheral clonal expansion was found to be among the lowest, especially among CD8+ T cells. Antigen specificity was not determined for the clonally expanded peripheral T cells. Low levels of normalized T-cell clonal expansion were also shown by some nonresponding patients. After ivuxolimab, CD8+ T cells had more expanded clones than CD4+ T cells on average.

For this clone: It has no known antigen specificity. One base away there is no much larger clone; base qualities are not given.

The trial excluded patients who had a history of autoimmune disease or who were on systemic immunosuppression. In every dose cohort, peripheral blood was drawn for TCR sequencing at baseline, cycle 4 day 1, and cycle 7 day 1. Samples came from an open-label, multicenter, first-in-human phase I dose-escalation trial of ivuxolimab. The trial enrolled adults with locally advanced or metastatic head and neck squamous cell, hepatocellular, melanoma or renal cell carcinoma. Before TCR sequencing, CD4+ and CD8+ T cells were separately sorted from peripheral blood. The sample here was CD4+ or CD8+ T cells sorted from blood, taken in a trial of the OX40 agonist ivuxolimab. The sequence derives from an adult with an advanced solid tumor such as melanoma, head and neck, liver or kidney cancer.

The CDR3 in this case is CASSGGLNYGYTF. The sequence in DNA is TGTGCCAGCAGCGGGGGGCTAAACTATGGCTACACCTTC. The chain joins TRBV2 to TRBJ1-2; the D gene is perhaps TRBD1, from 6 matching bases. As encoded in the germline V gene, CDR1 is SNHLY while CDR2 is FYNNEI. The CDR3 sequence holds 13 residues, the cysteine and phenylalanine included. Just CDR3 DNA is preserved here, 39 bases in frame from base 1. A distance of 10 bases separates the germline ends of V and J, which lose 6 bases and 2 bases respectively.